Below, one TCR beta chain is given with its context. Antigen specificity is unknown. The entry originates in a study of PD-L1 blockade in urothelial cancer. Study results and caveats: Tumor-associated blood clones were expanded more by durable-benefit patients at 3 weeks.

TCRdb keeps only in-frame clones here, not all; method: immunoSEQ multiplex PCR. Of approximately 50,000 clones in the sample, 70% to 90% were seen once. Time point in this sample: pretreatment peripheral blood. V was trimmed by 4 bases and J by 4 bases, leaving 11 bases between them. The CDR3 has 15 amino acids. Germline CDR1 LNHDA, CDR2 SQIVND (reference sequence). This specimen consisted of PBMCs, obtained around atezolizumab (anti-PD-L1) treatment. The J gene is TRBJ2-6, the V gene TRBV19; TRBD1 might be the D (5 bases). The clonotype originates from a man in his 60s with urothelial cancer. This chain's CDR3 is CASSTSRGGANVLTF. CDR3 nucleotides: TGTGCCAGTAGTACCAGTAGGGGCGGGGCCAACGTCCTGACTTTC.